These T cell receptor beta chains were read from a single sample in a study of shared clonotypes between healthy human individuals. TCRdb's copy holds only in-frame clones and misses some; the assay was immunoSEQ multiplex PCR. The sample contains about 1.1 million clones, 70% to 80% of which appear only once. Sample: memory CD4+ T cells from PBMCs. The receptors come from a man younger than 35 in good health. Some clones in this sample may be carry-over from other donors' samples. Each CDR3 is given with its conserved first and last residue. D genes are given only for firm matches. Clone size, where shown, is once, few, many, or a class for clones that have expanded.

.	.	TRBV6-1	TRBJ1-2	TGTGCCAGCAGTGAGGGGGGTTATGGCTACACCTTC	CASSEGGYGYTF
TRBD2	.	TRBV6-6	TRBJ2-7	TGTGCCAGCAGCTTCTTACCGGGACTAGCGGGTTACGAGCAGTACTTC	CASSFLPGLAGYEQYF
TRBD2	once	TRBV7-9	TRBJ2-3	TGTGCCAGCAGCTTAGGGACTAGCAGAAGCACAGATACGCAGTATTTT	CASSLGTSRSTDTQYF
.	.	TRBV18	TRBJ1-2	TGTGCCAGCTCACCACTAGTCCCGACAGCGAAACAGTATGGCTACACCTTC	CASSPLVPTAKQYGYTF
.	.	TRBV28	TRBJ2-5	TGTGCCAGCAGTTTCAGGGGAGAAGAGACCCAGTACTTC	CASSFRGEETQYF
.	few	TRBV5-4	TRBJ2-2	TGTGCCAGCAGCTTGACTGGGAACACCGGGGAGCTGTTTTTT	CASSLTGNTGELFF
TRBD1	.	TRBV5-1	TRBJ2-7	TGCGCCAGCAGGACAGGGGGCGCGGCCCTAGAGCAGTACTTC	CASRTGGAALEQYF
.	many	TRBV28	TRBJ1-1	TGTGCCAGCAGTAAGAGGGGGAGGGGTGCTTTCTTT	CASSKRGRGAFF
TRBD2	.	TRBV4-1	TRBJ2-3	TGCGCCAGCAGCCAAGGTGAGCGGGAAACAACAGATACGCAGTATTTT	CASSQGERETTDTQYF
.	.	TRBV6-5	TRBJ1-2	TGTGCCAGCAGGACGCCGGGACGGAACTATGGCTACACCTTC	CASRTPGRNYGYTF
.	.	TRBV5-1	TRBJ2-7	TGCGCCAGCAGCTTGTCAGCGGGGACAGCCACCTACGAGCAGTACTTC	CASSLSAGTATYEQYF
.	.	TRBV5-1	TRBJ2-7	TGCGCCAGCAGCTTGGTCGCGGGTTCCTACGAGCAGTACTTC	CASSLVAGSYEQYF
.	.	TRBV18	TRBJ2-7	TGTGCCAGCTCACCAGGGGGTGTGTTCGGGAGTTCCTACGAGCAGTACTTC	CASSPGGVFGSSYEQYF
.	.	TRBV6-1	TRBJ2-7	TGTGCCAGCAGAACAAGGCGGACCTACGAGCAGTACTTC	CASRTRRTYEQYF
.	.	TRBV6-8	TRBJ1-2	TGTGCCAGCAGTTACCGTACGTACTATGGCTACACCTTC	CASSYRTYYGYTF
TRBD1	.	TRBV9	TRBJ2-7	TGTGCCAGCAAGAGGAGAAAAGTTAGGGACAGCCTCTACGAGCAGTACTTC	CASKRRKVRDSLYEQYF
.	.	TRBV5-4	TRBJ2-7	TGTGCCAGCAGCTTGGAGGCAAGTAGTTCCGAGCAGTACTTC	CASSLEASSSEQYF
.	.	TRBV5-4	TRBJ1-2	TGTGCCAGCAGCTTGGGGATAGGGGCTGCTAACTATGGCTACACCTTC	CASSLGIGAANYGYTF
TRBD2	.	TRBV5-6	TRBJ2-3	TGTGCCAGCAGCTTCGGGACTAGCGGGAGCCCAGATACGCAGTATTTT	CASSFGTSGSPDTQYF
.	.	TRBV28	TRBJ2-3	TGTGCCAGCAGTTTATACCAGACCAACACAGATACGCAGTATTTT	CASSLYQTNTDTQYF
.	few	TRBV6-1	TRBJ1-1	TGTGCCAGCAACCGACGGATCATGAACACTGAAGCTTTCTTT	CASNRRIMNTEAFF
TRBD2	.	TRBV2	TRBJ2-1	TGTGCCAGCAGTGAACGGTGGCTAGCGGGCGTCAATGAGCAGTTCTTC	CASSERWLAGVNEQFF
.	once	TRBV28	TRBJ1-5	TGTGCCAGCAGTAACAGGGTCCCGAGGCCCCAGCATTTT	CASSNRVPRPQHF
TRBD1	once	TRBV28	TRBJ2-5	TGTGCCAGCAGTTTTCAGGGGGCTATAAAGACCCAGTACTTC	CASSFQGAIKTQYF
TRBD2	.	TRBV7-8	TRBJ2-5	TGTGCCAGCAGCCTGCGACTAGCGGGAGGCGGGGAGACCCAGTACTTC	CASSLRLAGGGETQYF